Sequencing of this T cell receptor beta chain was carried out in a study of shared clonotypes between healthy human individuals (TCRdb year 2020). Study-level background: The cohort included a few men and a couple of women between 18 and 49 years of age. To increase sequencing depth and limit assay-specific biases, TCR repertoire library preparation and sequencing were carried out by different laboratories using diverse techniques. Per donor, leukapheresis produced somewhere between about 0.8 and 9 billion PBMCs. The study deeply sequenced blood TCR repertoires of about 5 healthy adults to estimate repertoire size and the extent of clonotype sharing between individuals. Per donor, three plates each were used for CD4 naive and CD4 memory, two for CD8 naive, and one for CD8 memory.

The donors were healthy, HIV-negative adults with no recently reported acute infections or vaccinations. All donors were Caucasian adults living in Nashville, Tennessee, USA. CD4+ T cells were enriched through magnetic negative selection, after which naive cells were positively selected on CD45RA and the remaining negative fraction served as the memory subset. Blood was collected by leukapheresis, and PBMCs were isolated by Ficoll-Histopaque density gradient centrifugation and then cryopreserved in liquid nitrogen vapor phase. Analytical flow cytometry was used to check the purity and quantity of each magnetically sorted T cell population. Genomic DNA was isolated from every sorted fraction and measured by UV absorbance on a Nanodrop 2000c. Overall study results and their limits: Because the study included only a small number of donors, the genetic and exposure-history diversity represented was limited. Pairwise subsampling indicated that sequencing depth was expected to affect the degree of clonotype sharing among donors. Only blood was sampled, and tissue TCR repertoires likely differ from those in blood. Clonotypes shared by all four sorted-subset donors showed higher generation probabilities than non-shared clonotypes. Even with the large sequencing depth, rarefaction of the sorted-subset datasets indicated that sequencing was incomplete. Larger estimated clonotype richness was generally found for naive subsets than for memory subsets. Across a few donors, roughly 5.1% of naive CD4, roughly 3.8% of naive CD8, about 2.3% of memory CD4, and about 0.44% of memory CD8 clonotypes were shared.

Comments on this clone: Its cognate antigen has yet to be identified. Base qualities are not provided; no much larger clone lies one nucleotide away.

Using the deep immunoSEQ assay, TCR CDR3 regions were amplified from genomic DNA by multiplex PCR. For each cell subset, the extracted genomic DNA was distributed evenly across all wells of several immunoSEQ 96-well plates, and each plate served as one replicate. For sorted subsets, approximately 190 ng of genomic DNA, equivalent to some 30,000 T cell genomes, went into each replicate PCR. Purified libraries were measured with a Qubit 3.0 fluorometer, size-checked on a Bioanalyzer 2100, and measured again with the KAPA Library Quantification kit. Each immunoSEQ 96-well plate was sequenced on its own single-read 150-cycle Illumina NextSeq 550 flow cell. Concerning the study's data processing: Because the immunoSEQ output included only junctional sequences and no quality scores, the filtering could not be the same as the filtering used for full-length reads. To assign V/J genes and CDR3, sequences were annotated against IMGT germline references using PyIR, a Python wrapper for IgBLAST v1.9. Reads were filtered out if the reads had weak V/J assignments (E-value above 1e-6), no CDR3, stop codons, out-of-frame junctions, or ambiguous translated residues. V3J clonotypes were defined as sequences sharing an identical inferred V gene, J gene, and CDR3 amino acid sequence. Percentage overlap between repertoires was computed as shared unique clonotypes divided by the size of the smaller repertoire. Three approaches were used to assess repertoire richness: RTK rarefaction, the Chao1 estimator, and Recon v2.1 estimates of unobserved clonotypes. Generation probabilities were computed with OLGA for all TCRbeta clonotypes obtained by the gDNA method from several donors. In its TCRdb copy, this immuneACCESS table keeps in-frame sequences only and misses some clones. Where compared with another copy, unresolved V genes explain less than half of these, and the others have no known cause. For V, J and clone size, that table is used; D and trimming come from the DNA. This sample holds about 2.3 million clones; 92% were observed only once. Clones ranked in the top ten supply approximately 0.41% of the sample.

The CDR3 numbers 16 residues from cysteine through phenylalanine. Only the CDR3 DNA stays, 48 bases, in frame from base 1. CDR1 SGHVS and CDR2 FNYEAQ are derived from the germline V gene. The germline ends are 15 bases apart after V is trimmed by 2 bases and J by 4 bases. Input material: naive CD4+ T cells from PBMCs. The sample's cell subset or site, from its label and the paper: CD45RA+ positively selected. This TCR was recovered from a man aged 18 to 35 in good health. Some clones in this sample may be carry-over from other donors' samples. This chain joins TRBV7-6 to TRBJ1-3; the D gene cannot be resolved reliably. The bases read TGTGCCAGCAGCTTAACCCCGGGTATTACAGGAAACACCATATATTTT. Its protein product is CASSLTPGITGNTIYF. The CDR3 plus the reference TRBV7-6 and TRBJ1-3 genes for the other parts give the full variable domain: GAGVSQSPRYKVTKRGQDVALRCDPISGHVSLYWYRQALGQGPEFLTYFNYEAQQDKSGLPNDRFSAERPEGSISTLTIQRTEQRDSAMYRCASSLTPGITGNTIYFGEGSWLTVV.